These 25 T cell receptor gamma chains came from one sample sequenced in a study of Vδ1+ human thymocytes. General study results and limits: Thymic TRG and TRD repertoires appeared highly polyclonal.

Their recognized antigens are unknown. The template was reverse-transcribed extracted RNA. The CDR3 regions were amplified by multiplex PCR from V-gene primers to a constant-region primer. TCRdb redid the clone calls on the multiplex PCR reads with CATT. The sample lists 25,000 to 35,000 gamma-chain clones; about a fifth were seen once. Sequenced sample: Vdelta1+ gamma-delta thymocytes from the thymus. Noted subset: FACS-sorted CD3+ TCRalphabeta- TCRVdelta1+ TCRVdelta2- thymocytes. The receptors were gathered from a boy younger than two who had congenital heart surgery.

The chain employs TRGV4 and TRGJ1 or TRGJ2. This CDR3 is 11 amino acids long. Trimming at V came to 4 bases and at J to 10 bases, leaving 7 bases not matched to a gene. The germline CDR1 and CDR2 sequences are EGSTGY and YDSYTSSV. The CDR3 nucleotides read TGTGCCACCTGGGAGGGTACCAAGAAACTCTTT. As protein: CATWEGTKKLF.

By sample share, this clone is medium-sized. This chain connects TRGV9 to TRGJ1 or TRGJ2. Germline V gene lookup returns CDR1 GITISATS and CDR2 ISYDGTV (reference sequence). Trimming removed 3 bases from V and 9 bases from J; junction bases left unmatched: 11. The CDR3 sequence is 13 residues long. CDR3 DNA: TGTGCCTTGTGGGAGCCGACCCCTTTTAAGAAACTCTTT. This gives the protein CALWEPTPFKKLF.

The rearrangement joins TRGV9 to TRGJ1 or TRGJ2. Germline V gene sequence: CDR1 GITISATS, CDR2 ISYDGTV (reference sequence). This CDR3 region has 12 residues. V shed 6 bases, J shed 10 bases, and the junction held 12 bases outside the gene matches. In DNA form, the CDR3 reads TGTGCCTTGTGGAGCCCGTTCGGCAAGAAACTCTTT. Translated: CALWSPFGKKLF.

This clone was seen only a few times. The identical CDR3 is also encoded by other nucleotide sequences in the sample. The rearrangement joins TRGV8 to TRGJP2. In germline, CDR1 is VENAVY, CDR2 YDSYNSRV. The ends lost 2 bases at V and 2 bases at J; junction bases unmatched: 5. This CDR3 contains 15 residues. CDR3 bases: TGTGCCACCTGGGATAAGGGGAGTAGTGATTGGATCAAGACGTTT. Its translation is CATWDKGSSDWIKTF.

This clone was found a few times. The rearrangement uses TRGV3 and TRGJ1 or TRGJ2. This CDR3 contains 16 residues. Germline CDR1 reads VTNTFY; CDR2 reads YDVSTARD (reference sequence). V gave up 1 base and J gave up 8 bases; unmatched junction bases: 17. The CDR3 bases are TGTGCCACCTGGGACAGACTCTCTCCCCCACCTCATAAGAAACTCTTT. This gives the protein CATWDRLSPPPHKKLF.

In regard to this clone: Other DNA sequences in the same sample also yield this CDR3. The gene calls are TRGV9 and TRGJP. The CDR3 is made up of 17 amino acids. Germline CDR1 is GITISATS and CDR2 is ISYDGTV (reference sequence). The V gene end was trimmed by 1 base and the J gene end by 7 bases; junction bases not matched to a gene: 7. CDR3 sequence reads: CALWEVCRELGKKIKVF. CDR3 DNA: TGTGCCTTGTGGGAGGTATGCCGGGAGTTGGGCAAAAAAATCAAGGTATTT.

The table lists this clone with a few counts. Other nucleotide sequences from this sample produce the same CDR3. The chain combines TRGV5 with TRGJ1 or TRGJ2. The CDR3 is 14 amino acids. Trimming at V came to 0 bases and at J to 5 bases, leaving 7 bases not matched to a gene. Germline loops: CDR1 VINAFY, CDR2 YDVSNSKD. The CDR3 DNA sequence: TGTGCCACCTGGGACAGGCCGGAAGATTATAAGAAACTCTTT. Its translation is CATWDRPEDYKKLF.

This clone was seen a few times. Other DNA sequences in this sample translate to the same CDR3. The chain has TRGV4 and TRGJ1 or TRGJ2. Germline assignment: CDR1 EGSTGY and CDR2 YDSYTSSV. V lost 0 bases, J lost 8 bases, and 7 bases stayed unmatched. The CDR3 covers 13 residues. Written as DNA, the CDR3 is TGTGCCACCTGGGATGGGCCCGGGGATAAGAAACTCTTT. This sequence encodes CATWDGPGDKKLF.

This clone is labeled medium-sized. Other DNA sequences within the sample encode an identical CDR3. V gene TRGV9 combines with J gene TRGJ1 or TRGJ2. In germline, CDR1 is GITISATS, CDR2 ISYDGTV (reference sequence). The CDR3 has 13 residues. V was pared by 4 bases and J by 0 bases, with 3 bases of the junction left unmatched. CDR3: CALWDPNYYKKLF. CDR3 in DNA: TGTGCCTTGTGGGACCCGAATTATTATAAGAAACTCTTT.

This clone came up a few times. A read error may be the cause here, since a much bigger clone is one base away. The chain carries TRGV9 and TRGJ1 or TRGJ2. The germline V gene has CDR1 GITISATS and CDR2 ISYDGTV (reference sequence). V lost 3 bases and J lost 11; bases outside the gene matches: 4. CDR3 length: 10 amino acids. The CDR3 region has the DNA TGTGCCTTGTGGGAGAATGAGAAACTCTTT. Amino acids: CALWENEKLF.

V and J are TRGV9 and TRGJ1 or TRGJ2. With V trimmed by 6 bases and J by 2 bases, 4 bases remained unmatched. The CDR3 extends over 12 amino acids. Germline CDR1 is GITISATS and CDR2 is ISYDGTV (reference sequence). Here the CDR3 DNA reads TGTGCCTTGTGGCCGTATTATTATAAGAAACTCTTT. Amino acid sequence: CALWPYYYKKLF.

This clone was counted a few times. This chain connects TRGV3 to TRGJP1. The CDR3 runs 11 residues. Germline CDR1 is VTNTFY and CDR2 is YDVSTARD (reference sequence). The J segment lost 11 bases and the V segment lost 4 bases, leaving 4 bases of the junction unmatched. The CDR3 nucleotides are TGTGCCACCTGGGAGTACTGGTTCAAGATATTT. Translated: CATWEYWFKIF.

This clone occurred a few times. The chain recombines TRGV3 with TRGJ1 or TRGJ2. CDR3 size: 12 residues. Germline V gene data show CDR1 as VTNTFY and CDR2 as YDVSTARD (reference sequence). The V segment lost 1 base and the J segment 9 bases; nucleotides outside the gene matches: 6. The DNA for the CDR3 is TGTGCCACCTGGGACAGTTCCTTTAAGAAACTCTTT. This gives the protein CATWDSSFKKLF.

This clone came up a few times. The V and J genes are TRGV2 and TRGJP2. CDR3 size: 16 residues. The germline CDR1 and CDR2 sequences are EGSNGY and YDSYNSKV. V was pared by 4 bases and J by 1 base, with 9 bases of the junction left unmatched. The CDR3 region has the DNA TGTGCCACCTGGGATGGGGGTACTAGTAGTGATTGGATCAAGACGTTT. This sequence encodes CATWDGGTSSDWIKTF.

On this clone: The same CDR3 also results from other DNA sequences found in this sample. The chain carries TRGV9 and TRGJ1 or TRGJ2. The CDR3 runs to 15 residues. CDR1 GITISATS and CDR2 ISYDGTV come from the germline V gene (reference sequence). The V gene end was trimmed by 3 bases and the J gene end by 0 bases; junction bases not matched to a gene: 8. CDR3 coding DNA: TGTGCCTTGTGGGAGCCGCCCCTGAATTATTATAAGAAACTCTTT. It yields the protein CALWEPPLNYYKKLF.

A few counts support this clone. The rearrangement links TRGV3 to TRGJ1 or TRGJ2. The germline V gene has CDR1 VTNTFY and CDR2 YDVSTARD (reference sequence). With V trimmed by 0 bases and J by 2 bases, 7 bases remained unmatched. The CDR3 runs 15 residues. Here the CDR3 DNA reads TGTGCCACCTGGGACAGGCGGGCGTATTATTATAAGAAACTCTTT. Translating it yields CATWDRRAYYYKKLF.

The chain joins TRGV9 to TRGJ1 or TRGJ2. This CDR3 is built from 15 residues. From germline, CDR1 is GITISATS and CDR2 ISYDGTV (reference sequence). V was pared by 0 bases and J by 12 bases, with 17 bases of the junction left unmatched. The CDR3 DNA follows: TGTGCCTTGTGGGAGGTGCGGTGGAGGGTCGGGCGGAAACTCTTT. As protein: CALWEVRWRVGRKLF.

In this sample, this clone turned up a few times. The chain recombines TRGV2 with TRGJ1 or TRGJ2. CDR1 EGSNGY and CDR2 YDSYNSKV come from the germline V gene. The CDR3 has 13 residues. V gave up 2 bases and J gave up 7 bases; unmatched junction bases: 8. CDR3 bases: TGTGCCACCTGGGACGCCTTTCGATATAAGAAACTCTTT. Residues: CATWDAFRYKKLF.

This clone is medium-sized within its sample. In the same sample, other DNA sequences code for this CDR3. The rearrangement joins TRGV5 to TRGJ1 or TRGJ2. Germline CDR1 is VINAFY and CDR2 is YDVSNSKD. The J segment lost 8 bases and the V segment lost 0 bases, leaving 4 bases of the junction unmatched. The CDR3 runs to 12 residues. The CDR3 is CATWDRPHKKLF. Written as DNA, the CDR3 is TGTGCCACCTGGGACAGGCCGCATAAGAAACTCTTT.

This clone was seen only a few times. Relative to the germline gene, one junction end is altered; a read error may explain this. The V call is TRGV9, the J call TRGJ1 or TRGJ2. Germline CDR1 and CDR2: GITISATS and ISYDGTV (reference sequence). CDR3 length: 9 amino acids. Here the CDR3 reads CALWPNKTF. The CDR3 DNA is TGTGCCTTGTGGCCCAATAAGACCTTT.

This clone was seen a few times. Other DNA sequences within the sample encode an identical CDR3. The chain joins TRGV9 to TRGJP1. The CDR3 contains 15 residues. CDR1 is GITISATS, CDR2 ISYDGTV, per germline (reference sequence). V trimming: 2 bases; J trimming: 0 bases; junction bases outside the gene matches: 3. DNA of the CDR3: TGTGCCTTGTGGGAGGCGTATACCACTGGTTGGTTCAAGATATTT. Translated: CALWEAYTTGWFKIF.

The table lists this clone with a few counts. This chain connects TRGV8 to TRGJ1 or TRGJ2. The CDR3 loop spans 13 amino acids. Per germline, CDR1 VENAVY and CDR2 YDSYNSRV. Trimming cost V 1 base and J 6 bases; bases outside gene matches: 6. The chain's CDR3 is CATWDSPGYKKLF. Here the CDR3 DNA reads TGTGCCACCTGGGATAGCCCCGGTTATAAGAAACTCTTT.

The rearrangement joins TRGV2 to TRGJ1 or TRGJ2. The junction had 6 bases not matched to a gene; V was cut back by 1 base and J by 3 bases. Germline assignment: CDR1 EGSNGY and CDR2 YDSYNSKV. This CDR3 comprises 14 residues. The CDR3 region has the DNA TGTGCCACCTGGGACGGCACTAGTTATTATAAGAAACTCTTT. Encoded protein: CATWDGTSYYKKLF.

V gene TRGV4 combines with J gene TRGJ1 or TRGJ2. V lost 5 bases and J lost 0; bases outside the gene matches: 25. Per the germline V gene, CDR1 is EGSTGY and CDR2 is YDSYTSSV. The CDR3 totals 20 residues. The CDR3 DNA sequence: TGTGCCACCTGGGCCTTATCAAGCTTTGCCAAAAGGACGAATTATTATAAGAAACTCTTT. It codes for CATWALSSFAKRTNYYKKLF.

This clone was observed a handful of times. V and J are TRGV5 and TRGJ1 or TRGJ2. Germline V gives CDR1 VINAFY, CDR2 YDVSNSKD. J gave up 4 bases and V 5 bases, and 8 bases lay outside the gene matches. CDR3 size: 13 residues. The DNA of the CDR3 is TGTGCCACCTGGGCTATCGGGTATTATAAGAAACTCTTT. It encodes CATWAIGYYKKLF.